The rows below give T cell receptor beta chains drawn from one sample of a study of PD-1 blockade in classical Hodgkin lymphoma. Repertoires were generated with immunoSEQ multiplex PCR, while TCRdb's copy carries only in-frame clones and drops some. The sample has under 60,000 clones, about nine tenths seen once. The specimen was peripheral blood mononuclear cells (PBMCs), collected before the fourth cycle of nivolumab. The receptors were gathered from a human donor with classical Hodgkin lymphoma. Both conserved end residues are part of each CDR3. The order of the fields is V gene, clone size, D gene, J gene, CDR3 protein, CDR3 DNA. D genes are given only for firm matches. Some rows mark clone size as missing; the rest say once, few, many or name a class of expanded clone.

V gene: TRBV6-6; clone size: .; D gene: .; J gene: TRBJ1-1; CDR3 protein: CAREKWGRIPEAFF; CDR3 DNA: TGTGCCAGGGAAAAATGGGGACGGATACCTGAAGCTTTCTTT
V gene: TRBV7-6; clone size: few; D gene: .; J gene: TRBJ2-5; CDR3 protein: CASSLATGILETQYF; CDR3 DNA: TGTGCCAGCAGCTTAGCCACAGGGATTCTAGAGACCCAGTACTTC
V gene: TRBV5-1; clone size: .; D gene: .; J gene: TRBJ1-6; CDR3 protein: CASSQGQDNSPLHF; CDR3 DNA: TGCGCCAGCAGCCAGGGACAAGATAATTCACCCCTCCACTTT
V gene: TRBV28; clone size: few; D gene: TRBD1; J gene: TRBJ1-6; CDR3 protein: CASTSWTGLGSYNSPLHF; CDR3 DNA: TGTGCCAGCACTAGCTGGACAGGGTTGGGCTCCTATAATTCACCCCTCCACTTT
V gene: TRBV19; clone size: .; D gene: TRBD2; J gene: TRBJ2-2; CDR3 protein: CASSPTGGSSGELFF; CDR3 DNA: TGTGCCAGTAGTCCCACGGGGGGGTCCTCTGGGGAGCTGTTTTTT
V gene: TRBV5-8; clone size: few; D gene: TRBD1; J gene: TRBJ1-6; CDR3 protein: CASSGTGNSPLHF; CDR3 DNA: TGTGCCAGCAGCGGGACAGGGAATTCACCCCTCCACTTT
V gene: TRBV9; clone size: .; D gene: TRBD2; J gene: TRBJ2-1; CDR3 protein: CASSAGRAGGYEQFF; CDR3 DNA: TGTGCCAGCAGCGCGGGGAGAGCGGGAGGCTATGAGCAGTTCTTC
V gene: TRBV11-1; clone size: once; D gene: .; J gene: TRBJ2-1; CDR3 protein: CASSPEGVSGGLEQFF; CDR3 DNA: TGTGCCAGCAGCCCCGAAGGGGTCTCCGGAGGGTTGGAGCAGTTCTTC
V gene: TRBV19; clone size: .; D gene: TRBD2; J gene: TRBJ2-7; CDR3 protein: CASKAGVSSYEQYF; CDR3 DNA: TGTGCCAGTAAGGCGGGGGTCAGCTCCTACGAGCAGTACTTC
V gene: TRBV10-2; clone size: .; D gene: TRBD1; J gene: TRBJ2-7; CDR3 protein: CASSTYPGGTYEQYF; CDR3 DNA: TGCGCCAGCAGTACTTATCCAGGGGGCACCTACGAGCAGTACTTC
V gene: TRBV15; clone size: .; D gene: .; J gene: TRBJ2-7; CDR3 protein: CATSRDLRTYEQYF; CDR3 DNA: TGTGCCACCAGCAGAGATCTACGGACCTACGAGCAGTACTTC
V gene: TRBV4-1; clone size: large; D gene: .; J gene: TRBJ1-4; CDR3 protein: CASSQEKAYEKLFF; CDR3 DNA: TGCGCCAGCAGCCAAGAGAAAGCCTATGAAAAACTGTTTTTT
V gene: TRBV28; clone size: .; D gene: TRBD1; J gene: TRBJ2-7; CDR3 protein: CASSILQGEYEQYF; CDR3 DNA: TGTGCCAGCAGTATCCTACAGGGGGAGTACGAGCAGTACTTC
V gene: TRBV5-4; clone size: medium-sized; D gene: .; J gene: TRBJ2-7; CDR3 protein: CASSLGGWEQYF; CDR3 DNA: TGTGCCAGCAGCTTGGGGGGGTGGGAGCAGTACTTC
V gene: TRBV29-1; clone size: .; D gene: TRBD1; J gene: TRBJ1-1; CDR3 protein: CSVEGQLYTEAFF; CDR3 DNA: TGCAGCGTTGAGGGACAGCTTTACACTGAAGCTTTCTTT
V gene: TRBV29-1; clone size: .; D gene: TRBD2; J gene: TRBJ2-1; CDR3 protein: CSVVGLAGSPTYNEQFF; CDR3 DNA: TGCAGCGTTGTCGGACTAGCGGGATCTCCAACCTACAATGAGCAGTTCTTC
V gene: TRBV19; clone size: .; D gene: .; J gene: TRBJ1-4; CDR3 protein: CASSQIGAGSNEKLFF; CDR3 DNA: TGTGCCAGTAGCCAAATTGGGGCAGGCTCTAATGAAAAACTGTTTTTT
V gene: TRBV25-1; clone size: once; D gene: TRBD1; J gene: TRBJ2-2; CDR3 protein: CASSDLGQGWVGELFF; CDR3 DNA: TGTGCCAGCAGTGACCTCGGACAGGGGTGGGTCGGGGAGCTGTTTTTT
V gene: TRBV19; clone size: .; D gene: .; J gene: TRBJ2-2; CDR3 protein: CASSIGRAQLNTGELFF; CDR3 DNA: TGTGCCAGTAGTATAGGTCGAGCGCAATTGAACACCGGGGAGCTGTTTTTT
V gene: TRBV19; clone size: .; D gene: .; J gene: TRBJ2-2; CDR3 protein: CASSYHRLPNTGELFF; CDR3 DNA: TGTGCCAGTAGTTACCACAGGTTACCGAACACCGGGGAGCTGTTTTTT
V gene: TRBV6-1; clone size: .; D gene: TRBD1; J gene: TRBJ1-2; CDR3 protein: CASSEATGGYGYTF; CDR3 DNA: TGTGCCAGCAGTGAAGCGACAGGGGGCTATGGCTACACCTTC
V gene: TRBV5-1; clone size: .; D gene: .; J gene: TRBJ2-1; CDR3 protein: CASSKDYNEQFF; CDR3 DNA: TGCGCCAGCAGCAAAGACTACAATGAGCAGTTCTTC
V gene: TRBV28; clone size: .; D gene: .; J gene: TRBJ1-3; CDR3 protein: CASSSYRGGQRGNTIYF; CDR3 DNA: TGTGCCAGCAGTTCATATCGCGGGGGCCAGAGAGGAAACACCATATATTTT
V gene: TRBV4-2; clone size: .; D gene: .; J gene: TRBJ1-5; CDR3 protein: CASSQSFRGNQPQHF; CDR3 DNA: TGTGCCAGCAGCCAAAGTTTCAGGGGCAATCAGCCCCAGCATTTT
V gene: TRBV7-6; clone size: .; D gene: .; J gene: TRBJ2-1; CDR3 protein: CASSSRTATYNEQFF; CDR3 DNA: TGTGCCAGCAGCTCGCGGACTGCCACCTACAATGAGCAGTTCTTC